This TCR beta chain is drawn from a study of T cell responses to AZD1222 COVID-19 vaccine. As concerns this clone: Its target is unknown.

Here immunoSEQ multiplex PCR was the method, and the copy in TCRdb shows in-frame clones only, minus some. Counted here are 30,000 to 35,000 clones, about 84% occurring once; the ten biggest clones make up about 4%. Notes on the study in general: Seropositive status at baseline applied to only 5 to 7 AZD1222 recipients. Reports say nearly half of spike-specific TCRs go after unmutated variant regions.

Unmatched junction bases numbered 2, after V lost 2 bases and J lost 1 base. CDR1 is MGHRA and CDR2 is YSYEKL in the germline V gene. This CDR3 comprises 16 residues. The TCR sequence derives from an adult who received the AZD1222 COVID-19 vaccine. The sample consisted of peripheral blood, taken 28 days after the second AZD1222 dose. This rearrangement joins TRBV4-1 to TRBJ2-1, with 10 bases aligning to TRBD2. The CDR3 nucleotides are TGCGCCAGCAGCCAAAATAGCGGGGGGTCCTACAATGAGCAGTTCTTC. Amino acid sequence: CASSQNSGGSYNEQFF.